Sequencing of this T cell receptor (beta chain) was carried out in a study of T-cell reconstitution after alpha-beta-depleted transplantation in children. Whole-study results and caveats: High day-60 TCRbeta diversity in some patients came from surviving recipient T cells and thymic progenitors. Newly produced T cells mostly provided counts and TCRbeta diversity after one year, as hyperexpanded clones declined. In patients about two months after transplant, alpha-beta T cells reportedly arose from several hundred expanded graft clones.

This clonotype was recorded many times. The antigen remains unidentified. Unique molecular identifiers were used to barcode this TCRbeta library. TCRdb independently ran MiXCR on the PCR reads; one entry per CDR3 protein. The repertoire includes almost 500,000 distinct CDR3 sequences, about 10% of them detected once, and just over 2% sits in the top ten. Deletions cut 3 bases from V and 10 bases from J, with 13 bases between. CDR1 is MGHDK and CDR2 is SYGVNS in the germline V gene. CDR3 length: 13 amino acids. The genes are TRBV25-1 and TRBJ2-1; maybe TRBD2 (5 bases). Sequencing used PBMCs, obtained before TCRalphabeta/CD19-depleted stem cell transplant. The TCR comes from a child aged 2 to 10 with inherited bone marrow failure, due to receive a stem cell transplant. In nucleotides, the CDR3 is TGTGCCAGCAGTGACTTCGGGGTTGGAGAGCAGTTCTTC. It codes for CASSDFGVGEQFF.